The 3 T cell receptor beta chains below come from one sample, sequenced in a study of CD8 T cells in ankylosing spondylitis. TCRdb re-derived calls from the 5' RACE reads in MiXCR, one entry per CDR3 protein. The sample has about 90,000 distinct CDR3 sequences; 9% are singletons. Findings and caveats of the study: Typical of ankylosing spondylitis blood, it appeared, was a TCR beta motif of eight highly homologous variants.

No antigen has been identified for these receptors. Sequenced: blood, either unsorted or a sorted T cell fraction (not recorded which). These receptors were collected from a male donor with ankylosing spondylitis.

The J gene is TRBJ2-1, the V gene TRBV7-6; 7 bases fit TRBD2. This CDR3 contains 16 residues. V lost 1 base to trimming and J lost 9 bases; unmatched junction nucleotides: 12. In germline, CDR1 is SGHVS, CDR2 FNYEAQ. The CDR3 loop reads CASSLVISSTGGEQFF. CDR3 sequence (DNA): TGTGCCAGCAGCTTAGTAATAAGCTCCACGGGGGGTGAGCAGTTCTTC.

This clonotype was observed a handful of times. The rearrangement uses TRBV3-1 and TRBJ2-3; D perhaps matches TRBD2 (5 bases). V was clipped by 0 bases and J by 5 bases, with 12 bases between them. This CDR3 has 15 residues. The germline gives CDR1 LGHDT, CDR2 YNNKEL (reference sequence). The CDR3 bases are TGTGCCAGCAGCCAAGATAGAGGGCTTGGAGATACGCAGTATTTT. Protein: CASSQDRGLGDTQYF.

At least ten counts were recorded for this clonotype. The chain joins TRBV10-3 to TRBJ2-7; TRBD2 aligns across 10 bases. This CDR3 comprises 16 residues. CDR1 is ENHRY and CDR2 is SYGVKD in the germline V gene. The V and J ends lost 0 bases and 4 bases, in that order; junction bases with no gene match: 6. The CDR3 is CAISESTSGVLYEQYF. CDR3 nucleotides: TGTGCCATCAGTGAGTCCACTAGCGGGGTCTTGTACGAGCAGTACTTC.